Listed below are T cell receptor beta chains from one sample, sequenced in a study of blood T cell repertoires in COVID-19. TCRdb keeps only in-frame clones here, not all; method: immunoSEQ multiplex PCR. The table has tens of thousands of clones, 70% to 90% seen once. Source material: peripheral blood. These receptors were obtained from a man aged 65 to 79 with acute or convalescent COVID-19. Each CDR3 is given without its conserved first and last residue.

v_call: TRBV5-1
cdr3_aa: ASSPVQGSYEQY

v_call: TRBV5-1
cdr3_aa: ASSSLVGGTNEKLF

v_call: TRBV2
cdr3_aa: ASKRQGNTGELF

v_call: TRBV2
cdr3_aa: ASRLGSRETQY

v_call: TRBV7-2
cdr3_aa: ASSFPDRAPKDSEQY

v_call: TRBV10-1
cdr3_aa: ASSAGTGIRGTDTQY

v_call: TRBV3-1/TRBV3-2
cdr3_aa: ASSHREVDEQY

v_call: TRBV4-1
cdr3_aa: ASSPTGLAGEETQY

v_call: TRBV7-7
cdr3_aa: ASSQGQDPYNEQF

v_call: TRBV2
cdr3_aa: ASSEEGEGEAF

v_call: TRBV4-1
cdr3_aa: ASSSGQGPYEQY

v_call: TRBV5-1
cdr3_aa: ASSLNAGSYEQY

v_call: TRBV11-3
cdr3_aa: ASSLQGTYEQY

v_call: TRBV19
cdr3_aa: ASSMTDHLNTEAF

v_call: TRBV6-1
cdr3_aa: ASSESWAGAQPQH

v_call: TRBV7-6
cdr3_aa: ASSLEGALNTEAF

v_call: TRBV9
cdr3_aa: ASSGLGEAGANVLT

v_call: TRBV3-1/TRBV3-2
cdr3_aa: ASSPWAGGNSEQF

v_call: TRBV5-4
cdr3_aa: ASSPGASGVDEQF

v_call: TRBV6-5
cdr3_aa: ASSNGVYNEQF

v_call: TRBV27
cdr3_aa: ASTPRAGQGTYEQY

v_call: TRBV19
cdr3_aa: ASSPTTAGFISF

v_call: TRBV28
cdr3_aa: ASETAGSYEQY

v_call: TRBV11-2
cdr3_aa: ASSFQGTLGAF

v_call: TRBV5-6
cdr3_aa: ASSSPGTGGETQY

v_call: TRBV29-1
cdr3_aa: SVAKGGPQETQY

v_call: TRBV11-2
cdr3_aa: ASIVSTANTEAF

v_call: TRBV5-1
cdr3_aa: ASSFLGGLNYGYT

v_call: TRBV6-4
cdr3_aa: ASSQTGSYNEQF

v_call: TRBV2
cdr3_aa: ASRAGTLNSPLH

v_call: TRBV11-2
cdr3_aa: ASSLAVGGSYEQY

v_call: TRBV7-2
cdr3_aa: ASSPSLTYNEQF

v_call: TRBV19
cdr3_aa: ASRTGLYTEAF

v_call: TRBV6-5
cdr3_aa: ASSYLRTSGNYGYT

v_call: TRBV3-1/TRBV3-2
cdr3_aa: ASSPQPGFVGIEQF

v_call: TRBV18
cdr3_aa: ASSPRTGDREGYT

v_call: TRBV7-3
cdr3_aa: ASSLQGREYNEQF

v_call: TRBV28
cdr3_aa: ASRRGLGQPQH

v_call: TRBV10-3
cdr3_aa: AISGGLNNEQF

v_call: TRBV6-2/TRBV6-3
cdr3_aa: ASSYKAGGDAEQF

v_call: TRBV6-5
cdr3_aa: ASSLARVANPN

v_call: TRBV12-3/TRBV12-4
cdr3_aa: ASWDRLYTEAF

v_call: TRBV2
cdr3_aa: ASIRQGATDTQY

v_call: TRBV6-5
cdr3_aa: ASRGTSGALETQY

v_call: TRBV6-2/TRBV6-3
cdr3_aa: ASSYSKNRDSHYEQY

v_call: TRBV20-1
cdr3_aa: SASVAGGLETQY

v_call: TRBV20-1
cdr3_aa: SAPGSDTQY

v_call: TRBV5-4
cdr3_aa: ASSSQGGGNSGNTIY

v_call: TRBV5-1
cdr3_aa: ASSSAGSSYNEQF

v_call: TRBV27
cdr3_aa: ASRPRGGDKNIQY

v_call: TRBV7-9
cdr3_aa: ASGPDGEGSGYT

v_call: TRBV11-2
cdr3_aa: ASSLSLTASIY

v_call: TRBV5-6
cdr3_aa: ASSPRWTLGGNQPQH